One sample yielded the 22 T cell receptor beta chains listed below, sequenced in a study of breast tumors, draining lymph nodes, adjacent tissues. Axillary draining lymph nodes of breast cancer patients supplied the node samples. A single record per CDR3 protein comes from TCRdb applying MiXCR to the multiplex PCR reads. The table lists fewer than 150,000 distinct CDR3 sequences, over 20% of them singletons. The sample taken for sequencing was axillary lymph node tissue. The receptors originated from a female donor with breast cancer. Some clones in this sample may be carry-over from other donors' samples.

The chain is built from TRBV19 and TRBJ2-1; 7 nucleotides match TRBD2. The CDR3 spans 14 residues. Losses at the gene ends were 6 bases for V and 8 bases for J; bases not matched to a gene: 10. The germline V gene encodes CDR1 LNHDA and CDR2 SQIVND (reference sequence). This CDR3 is CASRRSGKGYEQFF. The DNA for the CDR3 is TGTGCCAGTAGACGGAGCGGGAAGGGGTATGAGCAGTTCTTC.

This clonotype was counted a few times. The chain recombines TRBV28 with TRBJ2-3; D not certain. V shed 10 bases and J shed 2 bases, with 13 bases lying between them. The V gene's germline CDR1 is MDHEN and CDR2 SYDVKM. The CDR3 totals 13 residues. The CDR3 sequence: CATFSANTDTQYF. CDR3 sequence (DNA): TGTGCCACCTTCTCGGCTAACACAGATACGCAGTATTTT. Filled out from reference TRBV28 and TRBJ2-3, the complete variable domain reads DVKVTQSSRYLVKRTGEKVFLECVQDMDHENMFWYRQDPGLGLRLIYFSYDVKMKEKGDIPEGYSVSREKKERFSLILESASTNQTSMYLCATFSANTDTQYFGPGTRLTVL.

A word on this clonotype: This may be a read error: a much more frequent sequence differs by one nucleotide. In this CDR3 the conserved last residue, phenylalanine or tryptophan, is missing, so a read error is likely. The rearrangement joins TRBV28 to TRBJ2-7; perhaps TRBD1 as D (6 bases). Germline CDR1 reads MDHEN; CDR2 reads SYDVKM. V was pared by 3 bases and J by 5 bases, with 11 bases between. The CDR3 is 13 amino acids. The CDR3 nucleotides are TGTGCCAGCAGTTTTGCAGGGGTGGACGAGCAGTACCTC. The encoded protein is CASSFAGVDEQYL.

Notes on this clonotype: The CDR3 does not end in the conserved phenylalanine or tryptophan, so this is likely a read error. The gene calls are TRBV4-1 and TRBJ2-7, with D possibly TRBD2 on 5 matching bases. CDR3 length: 16 amino acids. V dropped 3 bases and J dropped 2 bases, with 17 bases sitting between them. The germline V gene has CDR1 MGHRA and CDR2 YSYEKL. The chain's CDR3 is CASSQEKRLTTYEQYS. CDR3 bases: TGCGCCAGCAGCCAGGAAAAGCGGCTTACTACCTACGAGCAGTACTCC.

The chain links TRBV4-1 to TRBJ2-5, with a possible D match to TRBD1 (5 bases). The CDR3 extends over 14 amino acids. Germline values: CDR1 MGHRA, CDR2 YSYEKL. The V and J ends lost 0 bases and 6 bases respectively, with 11 bases between them. The CDR3: CASSQDRVRQTQYF. As DNA, the CDR3 is TGCGCCAGCAGCCAAGACAGGGTGAGACAGACCCAGTACTTC.

A note on this clonotype: A much bigger clone sits one base away, suggesting this may be a read error. The rearrangement links TRBV18 to TRBJ1-2; D is possibly TRBD1 (6 bases). Per the germline V gene, CDR1 is KGHSH and CDR2 is LQKENI. CDR3 length: 15 residues. For the CDR3, the DNA is TGTGCCAACTCACCAACCTCACGGGGGGCCTATGGCTACACCTTC. This encodes CANSPTSRGAYGYTF.

This clonotype was seen more than once but under ten times. The chain uses TRBV5-4 and TRBJ2-2; 14 nucleotides agree with TRBD2. Germline CDR1 SGHNT, CDR2 YYREEE (reference sequence). The junction had 10 bases not matched to a gene; V was cut back by 3 bases and J by 6 bases. The CDR3 has 18 residues. The CDR3 bases are TGTGCCAGCAGCTCCTCGGGAGGGACTAGCGGGAGCCCCGGGGAGCTGTTTTTT. It yields the protein CASSSSGGTSGSPGELFF.

The genes are TRBV28 and TRBJ2-7; tentatively, D is TRBD1 (6 bases). The germline V gene has CDR1 MDHEN and CDR2 SYDVKM. With 5 bases removed from V and 1 base from J, the gap between germline ends came to 12 bases. CDR3 size: 14 residues. The CDR3 sequence is CASSDSGTSYEQYF. The CDR3 nucleotides read TGTGCCAGCAGTGATTCCGGGACATCCTACGAGCAGTACTTC.

Many counts were recorded for this clonotype. V is TRBV20-1 and J is TRBJ2-1; TRBD2 matches 16 bases. CDR3 length: 18 residues. J gave up 0 bases and V 4 bases, and 6 bases lay outside the gene matches. Germline CDR1 and CDR2: DFQATT and SNEGSKA (reference sequence). The CDR3 reads CSATGTSGRGGSYNEQFF. The CDR3 DNA reads as TGCAGTGCTACGGGGACTAGCGGGAGGGGGGGCTCCTACAATGAGCAGTTCTTC.

This clonotype occurred many times. This rearrangement joins TRBV5-1 to TRBJ1-4; no clear D. Germline-derived CDR1 and CDR2 are SGHRS and YFSETQ. Deletions cut 3 bases from V and 0 bases from J, with 3 bases between. CDR3 length: 13 residues. The CDR3, as DNA: TGCGCCAGCAGCTCGCCAACTAATGAAAAACTGTTTTTT. Encoded protein: CASSSPTNEKLFF.

This clonotype showed up just a few times. Its ends do not fully match the called genes, so a read error is possible. The chain has TRBV6-5 and TRBJ2-7; possibly TRBD1 for D (7 bases). Germline V gene sequence: CDR1 MNHEY, CDR2 SVGAGI. The CDR3 is 14 amino acids. The CDR3 nucleotides read TGTGCCAGCTCCCCGGCAGGGGGAGGATACGGGCAGTACTTC. Translated: CASSPAGGGYGQYF.

In its sample, this clonotype was seen many times. The J gene is TRBJ2-1, the V gene TRBV11-2; 10 bases map to TRBD2. The germline V gene has CDR1 SGHAT and CDR2 FQNNGV. V lost 3 bases, J lost 4 bases, and 9 bases stayed unmatched. The CDR3 extends over 17 amino acids. CDR3 protein: CASSFRPLAGDYNEQFF. The CDR3 coding sequence is TGTGCCAGCAGCTTCAGACCTCTAGCGGGAGATTACAATGAGCAGTTCTTC.

This clonotype was recorded at least ten times. V gene TRBV11-3 combines with J gene TRBJ2-3; D ambiguous. The V gene lost 1 base and the J gene lost 6 bases, with 11 bases spanning the gap. This CDR3 comprises 14 residues. Germline lookup yields CDR1 SGHNT and CDR2 YENEEA. The CDR3 spells CASSLGGSSDTQYF. The DNA of the CDR3 is TGTGCCAGCAGCTTAGGAGGTAGTTCCGATACGCAGTATTTT.

The sample holds many counts of this clonotype. The V gene is TRBV12-3 or TRBV12-4, the J gene TRBJ2-2; 8 bases fit TRBD1. Trimming at V came to 11 bases and at J to 5 bases, leaving 10 bases not matched to a gene. This CDR3 contains 14 residues. The CDR3, as DNA: TGTGCCGGCCGGCAGGGGGCGCGAACCGGGGAGCTGTTTTTT. It encodes CAGRQGARTGELFF.

The gene calls are TRBV6-5 and TRBJ2-7; unclear D gene. Germline CDR1 MNHEY, CDR2 SVGAGI. V was clipped by 8 bases and J by 0 bases, with 8 bases between them. The CDR3 extends over 12 amino acids. CDR3 loop: CASSDSSYEQYF. CDR3 nucleotides: TGTGCCAGCTCCGATAGCTCCTACGAGCAGTACTTC.

Many counts were recorded for this clonotype. The chain couples TRBV5-1 to TRBJ2-3; TRBD2 matches at 8 bases. V lost 0 bases to trimming and J lost 0 bases; unmatched junction nucleotides: 3. The CDR3 is made up of 16 amino acids. The germline gives CDR1 SGHRS, CDR2 YFSETQ. The CDR3 is CASSLGLATSTDTQYF. CDR3 in DNA: TGCGCCAGCAGCTTGGGACTAGCGACTAGCACAGATACGCAGTATTTT.

This clonotype has only one observation. This sequence may be a read error, since a much larger clone differs from it by one base. J is TRBJ1-3 and V is TRBV19; TRBD1 matches 8 bases. The CDR3 extends over 18 amino acids. The trim removed 4 bases at V and 2 bases at J, leaving 13 bases unmatched. The germline CDR1 and CDR2 sequences are LNHDA and SQIVND (reference sequence). The CDR3 DNA reads TGTGCCAGTAGTACCTCGGGACAGGTCTTCGCCCCTGGAAACACCATATATTTT. This translates into CASSTSGQVFAPGNTIYF.

Ten or more counts support this clonotype. This rearrangement joins TRBV30 to TRBJ2-7; D is unclear. V lost 2 bases to trimming and J lost 4 bases, with 6 bases between them. The CDR3 spans 11 residues. CDR1 and CDR2 from the germline V gene are GTSNPN and SVGIG (reference sequence). For the CDR3, the DNA is TGTGCCTGGAGTAGCCTGTACGAGCAGTACTTC. Protein sequence: CAWSSLYEQYF.

This clonotype has at least ten counts. The genes are TRBV2 and TRBJ2-2; unclear D gene. CDR1 SNHLY and CDR2 FYNNEI come from the germline V gene. Between the trimmed V and J ends, which lost 4 bases and 0 bases, there was a span of 9 bases. The CDR3 totals 15 residues. The chain's CDR3 is CASSARQSNTGELFF. CDR3 in DNA: TGTGCCAGCAGTGCCCGACAATCGAACACCGGGGAGCTGTTTTTT.

There are a few counts of this clonotype. The V gene is TRBV28, the J gene TRBJ2-3; 7 positions match TRBD1. This CDR3 has 14 residues. The V gene's germline CDR1 is MDHEN and CDR2 SYDVKM. After removal of 5 bases from V and 4 bases from J, the junction contained 6 bases not matched to a gene. DNA for the CDR3: TGTGCCAGCAGTATCAGACAGGGTTCAGATACGCAGTATTTT. Amino acid sequence: CASSIRQGSDTQYF.

Remarks on this clonotype: A much larger clone differs from this one at a single base, so this may be a read error. V gene TRBV6-5 combines with J gene TRBJ1-2; tentatively, D is TRBD1 (6 bases). Trimming took off 7 bases at V and 7 bases at J, with 13 bases between the two ends. Germline V gene sequence: CDR1 MNHEY, CDR2 SVGAGI. The length of the CDR3 is 12 residues. The CDR3: CASTQPGAGYTF. As DNA, the CDR3 is TGTGCCAGCACTCAACCGGGGGCTGGCTACACCTTC.

A word on this clonotype: A much larger clone is a single base away; this may be a read error. The chain uses TRBV18 and TRBJ1-2; the D is unclear. The CDR3 runs 13 residues. Looked up from germline, CDR1 is KGHSH and CDR2 is LQKENI. The CDR3 DNA sequence: TGTACCAGCTCACCCCATTCTTCCGGTGGCTACACCTTC. Encoded protein: CTSSPHSSGGYTF. Together with reference TRBV18 and TRBJ1-2, the CDR3 gives the full variable domain: NAGVMQNPRHLVRRRGQEARLRCSPMKGHSHVYWYRQLPEEGLKFMVYLQKENIIDESGMPKERFSAEFPKEGPSILRIQQVVRGDSAAYFCTSSPHSSGGYTFGSGTRLTVV.